This T cell receptor beta chain was sequenced for a study of human T cells and chemical hapten exposure. Notes on the study in general: Expanded TCR sets contained significantly more large CDR3 similarity clusters than controls.

Time point specified: pre-sensitization, week 0. The treatment was: therapeutic diphenylcyclopropenone sensitization with weekly scalp DPC. The starting material, unfractionated whole blood, was used for total RNA extraction. The drawing of blood occurred before each patch test was applied. A single record per CDR3 protein comes from TCRdb applying MiXCR to the RACE reads. Among about 30,000 distinct CDR3 sequences listed, 10% to 13% were seen once. This CDR3 has 16 residues. Germline CDR1 is MNHNY and CDR2 is SVGAGI (reference sequence). V lost 6 bases and J lost 2; bases outside the gene matches: 11. Note on this clonotype: Its cognate antigen is unknown.

The source was whole blood, collected in connection with sensitization to the hapten diphenylcyclopropenone (DPC). The TCR originated in a man aged 50-60 years with alopecia areata. Some clones in this sample may be carry-over from other donors' samples. This chain connects TRBV6-6 to TRBJ2-3, with 7 bases that match TRBD1. The CDR3: CASRSMDRTNTDTQYF. For the CDR3, the DNA is TGTGCCAGCAGATCAATGGACAGGACAAACACAGATACGCAGTATTTT.